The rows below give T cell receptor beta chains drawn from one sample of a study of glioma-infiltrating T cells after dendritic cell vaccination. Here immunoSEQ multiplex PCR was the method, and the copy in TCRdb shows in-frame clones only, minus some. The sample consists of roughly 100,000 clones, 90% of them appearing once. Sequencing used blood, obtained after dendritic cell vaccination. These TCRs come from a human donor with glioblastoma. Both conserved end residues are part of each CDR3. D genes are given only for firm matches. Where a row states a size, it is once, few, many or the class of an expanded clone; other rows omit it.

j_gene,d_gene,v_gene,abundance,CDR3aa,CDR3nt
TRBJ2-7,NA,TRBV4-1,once,CASSQTDSSYEQYF,TGCGCCAGCAGCCAAACGGACTCCTCCTACGAGCAGTACTTC
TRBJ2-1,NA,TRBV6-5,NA,CASTQNNEQFF,TGTGCCAGCACCCAGAACAATGAGCAGTTCTTC
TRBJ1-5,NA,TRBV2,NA,CASRIEENQPQHF,TGTGCCAGCCGGATCGAGGAGAATCAGCCCCAGCATTTT
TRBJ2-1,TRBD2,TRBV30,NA,CAWSPLAGDQNEQFF,TGTGCCTGGAGCCCGTTAGCGGGGGACCAAAATGAGCAGTTCTTC
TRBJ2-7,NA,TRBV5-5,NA,CASSLGAAVYEQYF,TGTGCCAGCAGCTTGGGGGCCGCCGTCTACGAGCAGTACTTC
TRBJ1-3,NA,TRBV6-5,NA,CASSYSRDGNTIYF,TGTGCCAGCAGTTACTCCCGAGATGGAAACACCATATATTTT
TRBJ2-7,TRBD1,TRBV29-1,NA,CSVEGTGVSEQYF,TGCAGCGTTGAGGGGACAGGGGTGTCCGAGCAGTACTTC
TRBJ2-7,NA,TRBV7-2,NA,CASSTRHSYEQYF,TGTGCCAGCAGCACCAGACACTCCTACGAGCAGTACTTC
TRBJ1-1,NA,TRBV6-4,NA,CATGRTANTEAFF,TGTGCCACCGGGCGGACAGCGAACACTGAAGCTTTCTTT
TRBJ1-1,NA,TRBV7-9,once,CASSEDRLSVEAFF,TGTGCCAGCAGCGAAGACAGACTTTCAGTTGAAGCTTTCTTT
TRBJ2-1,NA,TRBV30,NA,CAWISAGSYNEQFF,TGTGCCTGGATATCAGCGGGCTCCTACAATGAGCAGTTCTTC
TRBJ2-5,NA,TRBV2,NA,CASTEGGGGETQYF,TGTGCCAGCACCGAAGGGGGTGGGGGAGAGACCCAGTACTTC
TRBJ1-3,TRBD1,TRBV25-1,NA,CASSESRGQGNTIYF,TGTGCCAGCAGTGAATCGAGGGGGCAAGGAAACACCATATATTTT
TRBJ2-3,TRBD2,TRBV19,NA,CASSIAGGRADTQYF,TGTGCCAGTAGTATCGCAGGCGGGAGGGCAGATACGCAGTATTTT
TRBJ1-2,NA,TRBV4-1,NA,CASSPLTAGYGYTF,TGCGCCAGCAGCCCATTGACAGCGGGCTATGGCTACACCTTC
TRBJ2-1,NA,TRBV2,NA,CASSEVLRRTNNEQFF,TGTGCCAGCAGTGAAGTACTGCGAAGGACAAACAATGAGCAGTTCTTC